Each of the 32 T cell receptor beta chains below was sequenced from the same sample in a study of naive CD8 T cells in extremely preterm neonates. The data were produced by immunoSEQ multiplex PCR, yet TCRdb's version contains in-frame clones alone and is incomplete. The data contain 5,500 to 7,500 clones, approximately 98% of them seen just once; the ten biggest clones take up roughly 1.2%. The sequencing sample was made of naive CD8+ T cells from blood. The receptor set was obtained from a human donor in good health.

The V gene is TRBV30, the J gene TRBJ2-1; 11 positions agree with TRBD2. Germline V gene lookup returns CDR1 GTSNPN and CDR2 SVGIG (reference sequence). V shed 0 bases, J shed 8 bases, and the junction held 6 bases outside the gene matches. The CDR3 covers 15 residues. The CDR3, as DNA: TGTGCCTGGAGTGTAGGGCTAGCGGGAGGACATGAGCAGTTCTTC. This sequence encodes CAWSVGLAGGHEQFF.

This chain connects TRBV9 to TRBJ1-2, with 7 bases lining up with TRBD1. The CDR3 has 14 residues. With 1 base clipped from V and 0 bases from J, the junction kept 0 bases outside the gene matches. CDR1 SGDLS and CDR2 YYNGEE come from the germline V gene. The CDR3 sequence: CASSVQGANYGYTF. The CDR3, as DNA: TGTGCCAGCAGCGTACAGGGGGCTAACTATGGCTACACCTTC.

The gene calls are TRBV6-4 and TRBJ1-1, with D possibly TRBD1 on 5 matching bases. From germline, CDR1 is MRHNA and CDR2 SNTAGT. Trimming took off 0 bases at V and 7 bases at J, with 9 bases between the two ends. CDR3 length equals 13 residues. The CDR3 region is CASSDSWGGEAFF. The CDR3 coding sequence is TGTGCCAGCAGTGACTCTTGGGGCGGTGAAGCTTTCTTT.

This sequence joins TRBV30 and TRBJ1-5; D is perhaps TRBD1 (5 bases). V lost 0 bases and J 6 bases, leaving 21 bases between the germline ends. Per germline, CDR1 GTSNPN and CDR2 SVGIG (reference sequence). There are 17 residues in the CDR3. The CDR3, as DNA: TGTGCCTGGAGTGTAGTTTCAGGGTTGTTTGAGATTCAGCCCCAGCATTTT. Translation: CAWSVVSGLFEIQPQHF.

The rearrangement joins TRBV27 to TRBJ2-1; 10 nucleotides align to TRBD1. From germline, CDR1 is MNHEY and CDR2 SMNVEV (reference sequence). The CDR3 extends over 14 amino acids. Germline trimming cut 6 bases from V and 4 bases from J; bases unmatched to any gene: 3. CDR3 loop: CASSPGQGYNEQFF. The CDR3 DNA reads TGTGCCAGCAGCCCGGGACAGGGGTACAATGAGCAGTTCTTC.

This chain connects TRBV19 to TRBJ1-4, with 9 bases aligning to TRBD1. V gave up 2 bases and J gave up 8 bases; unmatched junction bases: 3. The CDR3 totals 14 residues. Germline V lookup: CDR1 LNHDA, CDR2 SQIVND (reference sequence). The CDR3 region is CASSIWDREEKLFF. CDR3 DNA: TGTGCCAGTAGTATATGGGACAGGGAGGAAAAACTGTTTTTT.

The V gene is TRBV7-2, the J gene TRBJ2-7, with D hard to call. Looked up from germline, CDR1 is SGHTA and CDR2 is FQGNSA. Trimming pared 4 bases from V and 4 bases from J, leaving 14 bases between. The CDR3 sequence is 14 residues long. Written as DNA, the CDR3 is TGTGCCAGCAGCTCGAATGTTGCGCCTTACGAGCAGTACTTC. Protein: CASSSNVAPYEQYF.

The CDR3 DNA reads as TGTGCCAGTAGTTACCGTGAAGCGGGAGACTACGAGCAGTACTTC. It yields the protein CASSYREAGDYEQYF. This rearrangement joins TRBV19 to TRBJ2-7; 8 bases fit TRBD2. This CDR3 is 15 amino acids long. Germline CDR1 and CDR2: LNHDA and SQIVND (reference sequence). Unmatched junction bases numbered 9, after V lost 5 bases and J lost 3 bases.

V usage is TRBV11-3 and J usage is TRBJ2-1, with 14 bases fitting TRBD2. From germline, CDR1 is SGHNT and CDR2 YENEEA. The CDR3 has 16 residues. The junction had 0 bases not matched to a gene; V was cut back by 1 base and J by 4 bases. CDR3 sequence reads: CASSLGLAGGYNEQFF. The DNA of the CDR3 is TGTGCCAGCAGCTTAGGACTAGCGGGAGGGTACAATGAGCAGTTCTTC. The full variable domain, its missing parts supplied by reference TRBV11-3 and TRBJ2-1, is EAGVVQSPRYKIIEKKQPVAFWCNPISGHNTLYWYLQNLGQGPELLIRYENEEAVDDSQLPKDRFSAERLKGVDSTLKIQPAELGDSAVYLCASSLGLAGGYNEQFFGPGTRLTVL.

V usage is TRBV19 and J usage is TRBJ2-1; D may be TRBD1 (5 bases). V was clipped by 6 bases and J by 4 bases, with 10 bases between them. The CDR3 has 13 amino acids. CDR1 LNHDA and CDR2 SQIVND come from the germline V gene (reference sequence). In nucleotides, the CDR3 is TGTGCCAGTAGCTGGGGCCTTTACAATGAGCAGTTCTTC. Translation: CASSWGLYNEQFF.

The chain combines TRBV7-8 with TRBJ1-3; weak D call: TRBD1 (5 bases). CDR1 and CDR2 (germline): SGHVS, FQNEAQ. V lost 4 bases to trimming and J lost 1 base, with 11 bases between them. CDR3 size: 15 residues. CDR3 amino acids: CASSSQGNSGNTIYF. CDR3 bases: TGTGCCAGCAGCTCCCAGGGTAATTCTGGAAACACCATATATTTT.

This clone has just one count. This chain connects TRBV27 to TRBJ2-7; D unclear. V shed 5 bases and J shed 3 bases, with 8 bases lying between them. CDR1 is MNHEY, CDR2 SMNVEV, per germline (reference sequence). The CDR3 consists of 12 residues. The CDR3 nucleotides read TGTGCCAGCAGTCGTGTCGGCTACGAGCAGTACTTC. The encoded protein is CASSRVGYEQYF.

CDR3 coding DNA: TGTGCCTGGGTTAGCGGGAGGGCCTACAATGAGCAGTTCTTC. It codes for CAWVSGRAYNEQFF. The chain links TRBV30 to TRBJ2-1, with 11 nucleotides matching TRBD2. The V and J ends lost 5 bases and 2 bases, in that order; junction bases with no gene match: 2. This CDR3 is 14 amino acids long. CDR1 and CDR2 from the germline V gene are GTSNPN and SVGIG (reference sequence).

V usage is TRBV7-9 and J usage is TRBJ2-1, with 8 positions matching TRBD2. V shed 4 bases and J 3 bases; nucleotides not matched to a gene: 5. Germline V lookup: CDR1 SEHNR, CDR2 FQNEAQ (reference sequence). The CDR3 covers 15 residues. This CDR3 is CASSSLAGHYNEQFF. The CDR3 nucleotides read TGTGCCAGCAGCTCTCTAGCGGGCCACTACAATGAGCAGTTCTTC.

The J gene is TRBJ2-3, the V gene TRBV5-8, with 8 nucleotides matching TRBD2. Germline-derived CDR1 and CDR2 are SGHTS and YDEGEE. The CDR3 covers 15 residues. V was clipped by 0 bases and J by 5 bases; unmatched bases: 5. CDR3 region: CASSLGTSSIDTQYF. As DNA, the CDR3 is TGTGCCAGCAGCTTGGGGACTAGCAGTATAGATACGCAGTATTTT.

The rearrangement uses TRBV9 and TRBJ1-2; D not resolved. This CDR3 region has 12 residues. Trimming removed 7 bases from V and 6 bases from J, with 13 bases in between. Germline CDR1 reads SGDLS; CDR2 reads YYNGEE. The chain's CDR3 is CASGGSLDGYTF. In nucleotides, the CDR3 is TGTGCCAGCGGAGGGTCCCTTGATGGCTACACCTTC.

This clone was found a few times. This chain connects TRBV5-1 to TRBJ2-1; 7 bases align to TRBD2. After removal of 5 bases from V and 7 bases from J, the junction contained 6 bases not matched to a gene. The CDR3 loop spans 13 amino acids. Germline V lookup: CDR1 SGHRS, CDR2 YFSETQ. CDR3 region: CASRVREKNEQFF. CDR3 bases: TGCGCCAGCAGAGTGCGGGAGAAAAATGAGCAGTTCTTC. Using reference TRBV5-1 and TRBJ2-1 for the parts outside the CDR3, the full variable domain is KAGVTQTPRYLIKTRGQQVTLSCSPISGHRSVSWYQQTPGQGLQFLFEYFSETQRNKGNFPGRFSGRQFSNSRSEMNVSTLELGDSALYLCASRVREKNEQFFGPGTRLTVL.

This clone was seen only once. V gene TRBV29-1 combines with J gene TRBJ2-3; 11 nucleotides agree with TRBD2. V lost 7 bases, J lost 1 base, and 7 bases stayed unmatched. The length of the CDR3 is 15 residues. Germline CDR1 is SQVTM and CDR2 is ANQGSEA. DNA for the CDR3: TGCAGCGCGGATCCTAGCGGGAGGCGCACAGATACGCAGTATTTT. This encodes CSADPSGRRTDTQYF.

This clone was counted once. The CDR3 DNA follows: TGTGCCAGCAGCCAAGATCGCGGGGATACCTACGAGCAGTACTTC. It translates to CASSQDRGDTYEQYF. The rearrangement joins TRBV14 to TRBJ2-7; possible D gene TRBD2, 6 bases. The germline gives CDR1 SGHDN, CDR2 FVKESK. The CDR3 consists of 15 residues. Trimming took 0 bases from V and 2 from J, leaving 11 bases between them.

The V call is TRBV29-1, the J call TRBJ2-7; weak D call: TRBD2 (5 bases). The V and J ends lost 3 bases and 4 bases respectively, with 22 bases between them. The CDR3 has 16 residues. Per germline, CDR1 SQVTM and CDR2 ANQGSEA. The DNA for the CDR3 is TGCAGCGTTGACGGGCGTTCAGGTGAAGGACTTTACGAGCAGTACTTC. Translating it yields CSVDGRSGEGLYEQYF.

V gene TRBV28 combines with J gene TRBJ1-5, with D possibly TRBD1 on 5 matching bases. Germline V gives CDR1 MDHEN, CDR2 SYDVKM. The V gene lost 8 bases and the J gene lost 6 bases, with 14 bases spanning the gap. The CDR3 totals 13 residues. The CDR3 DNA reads TGTGCCAGCCAGGCAGGGCTGAGTCAGCCCCAGCATTTT. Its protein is CASQAGLSQPQHF.

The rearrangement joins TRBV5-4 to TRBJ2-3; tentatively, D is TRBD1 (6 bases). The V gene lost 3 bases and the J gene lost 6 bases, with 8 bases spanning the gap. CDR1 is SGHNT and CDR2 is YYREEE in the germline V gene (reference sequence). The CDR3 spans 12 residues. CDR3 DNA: TGTGCCAGCAGCTCAGGGGATGATACGCAGTATTTT. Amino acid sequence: CASSSGDDTQYF.

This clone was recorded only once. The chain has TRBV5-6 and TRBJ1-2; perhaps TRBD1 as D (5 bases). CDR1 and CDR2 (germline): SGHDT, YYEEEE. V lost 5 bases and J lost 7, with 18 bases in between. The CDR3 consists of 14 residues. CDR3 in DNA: TGTGCCAGCAGTTGGGGGACCGAGGGAGGTGGCTACACCTTC. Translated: CASSWGTEGGGYTF.

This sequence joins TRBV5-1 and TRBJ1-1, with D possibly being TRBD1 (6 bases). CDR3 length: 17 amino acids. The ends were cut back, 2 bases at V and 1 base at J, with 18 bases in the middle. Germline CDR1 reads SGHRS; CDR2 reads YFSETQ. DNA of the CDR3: TGCGCCAGCAGCTTCTGGGACGGGGGGCGCGGGAACACTGAAGCTTTCTTT. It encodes CASSFWDGGRGNTEAFF. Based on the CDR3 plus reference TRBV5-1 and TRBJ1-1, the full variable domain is KAGVTQTPRYLIKTRGQQVTLSCSPISGHRSVSWYQQTPGQGLQFLFEYFSETQRNKGNFPGRFSGRQFSNSRSEMNVSTLELGDSALYLCASSFWDGGRGNTEAFFGQGTRLTVV.

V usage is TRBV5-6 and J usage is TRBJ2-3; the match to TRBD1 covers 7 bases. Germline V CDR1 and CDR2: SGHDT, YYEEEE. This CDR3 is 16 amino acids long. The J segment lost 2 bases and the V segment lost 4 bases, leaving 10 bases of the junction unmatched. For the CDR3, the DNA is TGTGCCAGCAGCCAACGACGACAGGGACCCACAGATACGCAGTATTTT. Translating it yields CASSQRRQGPTDTQYF.

CDR3 nucleotides: TGTGCCAGCAGTGAAACGGCAGGGGGCGGAGATGGCTACACCTTC. Its protein product is CASSETAGGGDGYTF. V usage is TRBV2 and J usage is TRBJ1-2; 8 positions match TRBD1. Germline lookup yields CDR1 SNHLY and CDR2 FYNNEI. The CDR3 extends over 15 amino acids. The junction had 8 bases not matched to a gene; V was cut back by 2 bases and J by 6 bases.

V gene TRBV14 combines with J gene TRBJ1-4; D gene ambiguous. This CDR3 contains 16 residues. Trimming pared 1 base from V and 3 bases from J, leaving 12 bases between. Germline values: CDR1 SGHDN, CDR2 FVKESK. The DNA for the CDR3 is TGTGCCAGCAGCCAAGGGATGTGGGGAGCTAATGAAAAACTGTTTTTT. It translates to CASSQGMWGANEKLFF.

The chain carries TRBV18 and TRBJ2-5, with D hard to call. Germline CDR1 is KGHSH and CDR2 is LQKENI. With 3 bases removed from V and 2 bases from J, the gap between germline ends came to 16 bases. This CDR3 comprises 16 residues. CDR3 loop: CASSPLPPSPQETQYF. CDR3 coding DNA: TGTGCCAGCTCACCTTTACCGCCAAGCCCTCAAGAGACCCAGTACTTC.

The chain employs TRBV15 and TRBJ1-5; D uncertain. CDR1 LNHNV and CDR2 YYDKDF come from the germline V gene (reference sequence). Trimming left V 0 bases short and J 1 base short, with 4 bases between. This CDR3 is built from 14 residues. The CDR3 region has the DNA TGTGCCACCAGCAGAGAGAGAAGCAATCAGCCCCAGCATTTT. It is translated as CATSRERSNQPQHF. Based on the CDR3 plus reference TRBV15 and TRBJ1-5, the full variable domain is DAMVIQNPRYQVTQFGKPVTLSCSQTLNHNVMYWYQQKSSQAPKLLFHYYDKDFNNEADTPDNFQSRRPNTSFCFLDIRSPGLGDTAMYLCATSRERSNQPQHFGDGTRLSIL.

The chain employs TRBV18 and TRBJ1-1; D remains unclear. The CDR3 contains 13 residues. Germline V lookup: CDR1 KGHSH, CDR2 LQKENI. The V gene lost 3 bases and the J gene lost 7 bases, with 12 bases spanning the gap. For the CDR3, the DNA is TGTGCCAGCTCACCTGGGGAGAGAAGTGAAGCTTTCTTT. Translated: CASSPGERSEAFF.

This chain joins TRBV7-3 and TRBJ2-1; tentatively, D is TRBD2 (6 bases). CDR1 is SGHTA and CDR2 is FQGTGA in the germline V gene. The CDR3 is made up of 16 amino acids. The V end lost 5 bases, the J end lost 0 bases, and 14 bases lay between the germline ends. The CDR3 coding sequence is TGTGCCAGCAGCGTAATAGCGGCTAGCTCCTACAATGAGCAGTTCTTC. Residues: CASSVIAASSYNEQFF.

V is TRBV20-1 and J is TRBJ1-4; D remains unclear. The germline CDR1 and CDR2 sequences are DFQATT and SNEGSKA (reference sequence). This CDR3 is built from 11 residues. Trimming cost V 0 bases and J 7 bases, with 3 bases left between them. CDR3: CSARDGEKLFF. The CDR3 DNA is TGCAGTGCTAGAGACGGTGAAAAACTGTTTTTT.